Shown below are 30 T cell receptor beta chains from a single sample sequenced in a study of shared clonotypes between healthy human individuals (dated by TCRdb to about 2020). Libraries were constructed by the immunoSEQ multiplex PCR assay. The immuneACCESS repertoire file appears here via TCRdb, limited to in-frame rearrangements. These files lack a portion of the clones; in checked studies, under half of the deficit traces to unresolved V genes, and the cause of the others is not known. The sample contains a few million clones, 90% to 96% of them found a single time. The ten largest clones add up to 0.13% of the sample. What was sequenced was naive CD4+ T cells sorted from blood. Interpreted using the paper, the cell subset or site label stands for: CD45RA+ positively selected. The source is a man aged 18-30 years in good health.

The rearrangement joins TRBV5-1 to TRBJ2-5, with a weak D call TRBD2 (6 bases). From germline, CDR1 is SGHRS and CDR2 YFSETQ. The CDR3 has 14 amino acids. V was trimmed by 4 bases and J by 3 bases, leaving 13 bases between them. The CDR3 DNA reads as TGCGCCAGCAGCATACCGGGACTCGAAGAGACCCAGTACTTC. Translation gives CASSIPGLEETQYF.

Points on this clone: Other DNA sequences in the sample encode the same CDR3. CDR3 sequence reads: CASSPGQDSYEQYF. The CDR3, as DNA: TGTGCCAGCAGCCCTGGACAGGATTCCTACGAGCAGTACTTC. V usage is TRBV5-4 and J usage is TRBJ2-7, with 7 nucleotides matching TRBD1. This CDR3 has 14 residues. J gave up 1 base and V 4 bases, and 5 bases lay outside the gene matches. Germline CDR1 reads SGHNT; CDR2 reads YYREEE (reference sequence).

The chain couples TRBV9 to TRBJ1-5, with 9 bases identical to TRBD1. This CDR3 has 14 amino acids. CDR1 and CDR2 (germline): SGDLS, YYNGEE. Trimming took 2 bases from V and 6 from J; bases not matched to a gene: 3. Here the CDR3 DNA reads TGTGCCAGCAGCGTTACAGGGGGCGGTCAGCCCCAGCATTTT. This gives the protein CASSVTGGGQPQHF. Complete variable domain (other parts from reference TRBV9 and TRBJ1-5): DSGVTQTPKHLITATGQRVTLRCSPRSGDLSVYWYQQSLDQGLQFLIQYYNGEERAKGNILERFSAQQFPDLHSELNLSSLELGDSALYFCASSVTGGGQPQHFGDGTRLSIL.

This clone showed up just once. V gene TRBV6-5 combines with J gene TRBJ2-6; D unresolved. In germline, CDR1 is MNHEY, CDR2 SVGAGI. Deletions cut 2 bases from V and 4 bases from J, with 9 bases between. This CDR3 is 15 amino acids long. In DNA, the CDR3 is TGTGCCAGCAGTTACAGGGTGTCGGGGGCCAACGTCCTGACTTTC. Translation gives CASSYRVSGANVLTF.

V is TRBV4-3 and J is TRBJ2-2, with D unclear. The V and J ends lost 0 bases and 5 bases respectively, with 13 bases between them. Germline V gene sequence: CDR1 LGHNA, CDR2 YSLEER. The CDR3 spans 16 residues. As DNA, the CDR3 is TGCGCCAGCAGCCAAGATCGGGCGGCGAGAACCGGGGAGCTGTTTTTT. As protein: CASSQDRAARTGELFF.

This clone was observed a single time. The chain recombines TRBV4-1 with TRBJ2-1, with a possible D match to TRBD1 (6 bases). V was cut by 1 base and J by 7 bases, with 14 bases left in between. The germline V gene has CDR1 MGHRA and CDR2 YSYEKL. CDR3 size: 15 residues. The CDR3 bases are TGCGCCAGCAGCCAAGGTTCCGCAGGGGAGAATGAGCAGTTCTTC. Translated, it gives CASSQGSAGENEQFF.

This sequence joins TRBV7-2 and TRBJ2-1; TRBD2 is a possible D gene (5 bases). Trimming took off 6 bases at V and 4 bases at J, with 28 bases between the two ends. The germline CDR1 and CDR2 sequences are SGHTA and FQGNSA. The CDR3 sequence is 19 residues long. The DNA for the CDR3 is TGTGCCAGCAGTTTCTGGCGTAGACGTAGCGCGATCACTTACAATGAGCAGTTCTTC. It yields the protein CASSFWRRRSAITYNEQFF.

V is TRBV4-1 and J is TRBJ2-1; no definite D call. CDR1 is MGHRA, CDR2 YSYEKL, per germline. V was cut by 1 base and J by 15 bases, with 25 bases left in between. This CDR3 has 16 amino acids. CDR3 nucleotide sequence: TGCGCCAGCAGCCAAGCCCGTCTAGAGTACGGTGAGCAGTGGTTCTTC. Protein sequence: CASSQARLEYGEQWFF.

The chain uses TRBV5-5 and TRBJ1-5; unclear D gene. This CDR3 region has 15 residues. The V gene lost 0 bases and the J gene lost 4 bases, with 11 bases spanning the gap. Germline assignment: CDR1 SGHKS and CDR2 YYEKEE (reference sequence). The CDR3 sequence: CASSLEVPGNQPQHF. The CDR3 coding sequence is TGTGCCAGCAGCTTGGAAGTTCCCGGGAATCAGCCCCAGCATTTT.

The CDR3 region is CASSLWPPSPGNTIYF. CDR3 bases: TGTGCCAGCAGCTTGTGGCCCCCCTCCCCCGGAAACACCATATATTTT. This chain connects TRBV5-6 to TRBJ1-3; D gene uncertain. Germline V gives CDR1 SGHDT, CDR2 YYEEEE. The V and J ends lost 1 base and 4 bases respectively, with 15 bases between them. CDR3 size: 16 residues. The whole variable domain, filled in from reference TRBV5-6 and TRBJ1-3, reads DAGVTQSPTHLIKTRGQQVTLRCSPKSGHDTVSWYQQALGQGPQFIFQYYEEEERQRGNFPDRFSGHQFPNYSSELNVNALLLGDSALYLCASSLWPPSPGNTIYFGEGSWLTVV.

In the case of this clone: Other DNA sequences in this specimen translate into the identical CDR3. The chain has TRBV19 and TRBJ1-5; the match to TRBD1 covers 8 bases. CDR3 length: 15 residues. Germline assignment: CDR1 LNHDA and CDR2 SQIVND (reference sequence). The J segment lost 5 bases and the V segment lost 4 bases, leaving 7 bases of the junction unmatched. In nucleotides, the CDR3 is TGTGCCAGTAGTACCGGGACAGGAGGGGATCAGCCCCAGCATTTT. It encodes CASSTGTGGDQPQHF.

The CDR3 nucleotides are TGTGCCAGCAGAGCGGGACCCCAAGAGACCCAGTACTTC. As protein: CASRAGPQETQYF. The V call is TRBV2, the J call TRBJ2-5; 7 positions agree with TRBD2. V was pared by 6 bases and J by 1 base, with 2 bases of the junction left unmatched. Per germline, CDR1 SNHLY and CDR2 FYNNEI. This CDR3 is 13 amino acids long.

A remark on this clone: Other DNA sequences in this specimen translate into the identical CDR3. This chain joins TRBV6-1 and TRBJ2-2; D not resolved. CDR1 is MNHNS, CDR2 SASEGT, per germline. CDR3 length equals 13 residues. V lost 5 bases, J lost 4 bases, and 8 bases lay in between. This CDR3 is CASSPDGTGELFF. CDR3 sequence (DNA): TGTGCCAGCAGTCCAGACGGCACCGGGGAGCTGTTTTTT.

The chain links TRBV6-5 to TRBJ1-2; 8 bases line up with TRBD1. Unmatched junction bases numbered 7, after V lost 2 bases and J lost 2 bases. CDR1 MNHEY and CDR2 SVGAGI come from the germline V gene. This CDR3 has 16 residues. In DNA form, the CDR3 reads TGTGCCAGCAGTTACATCGGCCAGGGGGCAAACTATGGCTACACCTTC. Translated, it gives CASSYIGQGANYGYTF.

V is TRBV19 and J is TRBJ2-2; 13 bases align to TRBD2. The trim removed 3 bases at V and 6 bases at J, leaving 7 bases unmatched. Germline CDR1 and CDR2: LNHDA and SQIVND (reference sequence). The CDR3 has 17 residues. This CDR3 is CASSISPGLAGSGELFF. The CDR3 DNA reads TGTGCCAGTAGTATCTCCCCGGGACTAGCGGGATCCGGGGAGCTGTTTTTT.

Worth noting for this clone: This sample includes further DNA sequences coding for the same CDR3. The gene calls are TRBV18 and TRBJ2-7, with TRBD1 matching over 7 bases. Germline V lookup: CDR1 KGHSH, CDR2 LQKENI. The CDR3 is 14 residues long. V trimming: 4 bases; J trimming: 4 bases; junction bases outside the gene matches: 7. CDR3 protein: CASSLGQVSYEQYF. CDR3 sequence (DNA): TGTGCCAGCTCACTAGGACAGGTCTCTTACGAGCAGTACTTC.

CDR3 sequence (DNA): TGTGCCTACGGGACGGATCCATATGGCTACACCTTC. The encoded protein is CAYGTDPYGYTF. The chain carries TRBV10-3 and TRBJ1-2, with D possibly being TRBD1 (5 bases). Germline values: CDR1 ENHRY, CDR2 SYGVKD. The CDR3 totals 12 residues. Trimming pared 11 bases from V and 5 bases from J, leaving 15 bases between.

The table lists this clone with a count of one. The CDR3 sequence: CASSEDGLDTDTQYF. CDR3 nucleotide sequence: TGTGCCAGCAGTGAAGATGGATTGGACACAGATACGCAGTATTTT. V usage is TRBV6-1 and J usage is TRBJ2-3; D gene unclear. Germline values: CDR1 MNHNS, CDR2 SASEGT. This CDR3 comprises 15 residues. Deletions cut 1 base from V and 2 bases from J, with 10 bases between.

Notes on this clone: The sample contains more than one DNA sequence encoding this CDR3. The chain employs TRBV10-3 and TRBJ1-5; D gene unclear. V lost 3 bases and J 1 base, leaving 10 bases between the germline ends. The germline CDR1 and CDR2 sequences are ENHRY and SYGVKD. This CDR3 is 15 amino acids long. CDR3 coding DNA: TGTGCCATCAGTGACTCGGGCGGCAGCAATCAGCCCCAGCATTTT. Protein sequence: CAISDSGGSNQPQHF.

This clone was observed once. The chain couples TRBV28 to TRBJ2-7; 7 positions agree with TRBD2. The germline V gene encodes CDR1 MDHEN and CDR2 SYDVKM. The J segment lost 2 bases and the V segment lost 8 bases, leaving 15 bases of the junction unmatched. CDR3 length: 16 amino acids. CDR3 in DNA: TGTGCCAGCCTAGGAAACCTAGCGGAGCGAACCTACGAGCAGTACTTC. It translates to CASLGNLAERTYEQYF.

This clone was detected only once. The CDR3 nucleotides are TGTGCCAGCAGTTACTGGGAACGGCAAGGCTACACCTTC. Residues: CASSYWERQGYTF. The chain is built from TRBV28 and TRBJ1-2; D gene ambiguous. Germline assignment: CDR1 MDHEN and CDR2 SYDVKM. Trimming pared 4 bases from V and 8 bases from J, leaving 14 bases between. The CDR3 runs to 13 residues.

Worth noting for this clone: This specimen includes other DNA sequences encoding the same CDR3. Written as DNA, the CDR3 is TGTGCCAGCAGTGAACGGCAGGGGAACACTGAAGCTTTCTTT. This gives the protein CASSERQGNTEAFF. The chain links TRBV2 to TRBJ1-1, with D possibly matching TRBD1 (5 bases). The germline V gene has CDR1 SNHLY and CDR2 FYNNEI. The germline V and J ends were trimmed by 2 bases and 1 base, with 8 bases remaining between them. The CDR3 loop spans 14 amino acids.

The genes are TRBV30 and TRBJ2-7; a weak D match, TRBD1 (5 bases). CDR3 size: 14 residues. Trimming left V 2 bases short and J 1 base short, with 12 bases between. Germline CDR1 is GTSNPN and CDR2 is SVGIG (reference sequence). The CDR3 DNA follows: TGTGCCTGGAGTTCCATGACAGCATCCTACGAGCAGTACTTC. This encodes CAWSSMTASYEQYF.

Written as DNA, the CDR3 is TGTGCCATGTCGGTTCGGGGGAGAACGAAGGAGACCCAGTACTTC. The encoded protein is CAMSVRGRTKETQYF. The V call is TRBV21-1, the J call TRBJ2-5; the DNA was not compared with TRBD2, the D call given in the table. TRBV21-1 is listed as a pseudogene. This CDR3 region has 15 residues.

This clone came up a few times. The same CDR3 arises from other DNA sequences in this sample as well. The V gene is TRBV18, the J gene TRBJ1-6; 8 bases match TRBD1. CDR1 is KGHSH and CDR2 is LQKENI in the germline V gene. Trimming cost V 2 bases and J 7 bases; bases outside gene matches: 4. The length of the CDR3 is 15 residues. The CDR3 protein is CASSPGQGLNSPLHF. CDR3 DNA sequence: TGTGCCAGCTCACCAGGACAGGGTTTGAATTCACCCCTCCACTTT.

This clone was counted a single time. The chain joins TRBV18 to TRBJ2-7; 11 bases are a match to TRBD1. In germline, CDR1 is KGHSH, CDR2 LQKENI. The CDR3 extends over 16 amino acids. With V trimmed by 0 bases and J by 6 bases, 7 bases remained unmatched. The DNA for the CDR3 is TGTGCCAGCTCACCACCGGACAGGGGGCTGGGTAGCGAGCAGTACTTC. Protein: CASSPPDRGLGSEQYF. The whole variable domain, filled in from reference TRBV18 and TRBJ2-7, reads NAGVMQNPRHLVRRRGQEARLRCSPMKGHSHVYWYRQLPEEGLKFMVYLQKENIIDESGMPKERFSAEFPKEGPSILRIQQVVRGDSAAYFCASSPPDRGLGSEQYFGPGTRLTVT.

V and J are TRBV5-5 and TRBJ2-7; D possibly uses TRBD1 or TRBD2 (6 bases each). V was clipped by 3 bases and J by 6 bases, with 22 bases between them. This CDR3 region has 16 residues. Germline values: CDR1 SGHKS, CDR2 YYEKEE (reference sequence). The CDR3 nucleotides read TGTGCCAGCAGCTACGGGGGCTCGGGGTTCCTAGTCGAGCAGTACTTC. Translation gives CASSYGGSGFLVEQYF.

The CDR3 here is CASSGQGNGYTF. The CDR3 DNA is TGCGCCAGCAGCGGACAGGGAAATGGCTACACCTTC. The chain links TRBV5-1 to TRBJ1-2, with 8 bases identical to TRBD1. J gave up 6 bases and V 4 bases, and 2 bases lay outside the gene matches. Germline-derived CDR1 and CDR2 are SGHRS and YFSETQ. This CDR3 contains 12 residues.

J is TRBJ1-6 and V is TRBV7-2, with D possibly being TRBD1 (6 bases). From germline, CDR1 is SGHTA and CDR2 FQGNSA. V was pared by 4 bases and J by 5 bases, with 12 bases between. The CDR3 spans 15 residues. CDR3 amino acids: CASSSQGKDNSPLHF. CDR3 sequence (DNA): TGTGCCAGCAGCTCCCAGGGGAAAGATAATTCACCCCTCCACTTT.

This chain connects TRBV19 to TRBJ1-6, with TRBD1 identical over 9 bases. Germline V gene sequence: CDR1 LNHDA, CDR2 SQIVND (reference sequence). The CDR3 runs 14 residues. V was clipped by 8 bases and J by 7 bases; unmatched bases: 6. CDR3 nucleotides: TGTGCCAGTGGGAGTGGGACAGGGAATTCACCCCTCCACTTT. It yields the protein CASGSGTGNSPLHF. Full variable domain (missing parts from reference TRBV19 and TRBJ1-6): DGGITQSPKYLFRKEGQNVTLSCEQNLNHDAMYWYRQDPGQGLRLIYYSQIVNDFQKGDIAEGYSVSREKKESFPLTVTSAQKNPTAFYLCASGSGTGNSPLHFGNGTRLTVT.